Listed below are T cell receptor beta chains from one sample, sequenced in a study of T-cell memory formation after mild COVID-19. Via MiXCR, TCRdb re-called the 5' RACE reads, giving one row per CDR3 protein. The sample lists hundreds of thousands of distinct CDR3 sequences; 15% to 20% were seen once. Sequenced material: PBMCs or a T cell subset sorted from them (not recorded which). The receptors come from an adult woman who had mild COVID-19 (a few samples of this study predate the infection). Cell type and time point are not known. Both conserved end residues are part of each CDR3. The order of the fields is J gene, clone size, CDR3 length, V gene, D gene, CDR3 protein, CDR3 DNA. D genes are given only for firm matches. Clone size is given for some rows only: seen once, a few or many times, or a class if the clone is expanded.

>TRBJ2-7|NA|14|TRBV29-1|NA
CSVPRGTASGEQYF
TGCAGCGTTCCCAGAGGGACGGCATCGGGGGAGCAGTACTTC
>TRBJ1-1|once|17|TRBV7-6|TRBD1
CASSLAQGAIGGTEAFF
TGTGCCAGCAGCTTAGCGCAGGGGGCGATCGGTGGGACTGAAGCTTTCTTT
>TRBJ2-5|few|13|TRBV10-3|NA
CAISESIMETQYF
TGTGCCATCAGTGAGTCGATTATGGAGACCCAGTACTTC
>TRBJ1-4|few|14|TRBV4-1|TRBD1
CASSQGQADEKLFF
TGCGCCAGCAGCCAGGGACAGGCGGATGAAAAACTGTTTTTT
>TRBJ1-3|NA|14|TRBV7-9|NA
CASSLSFSGNTIYF
TGTGCCAGCAGCTTAAGCTTCTCTGGAAACACCATATATTTT
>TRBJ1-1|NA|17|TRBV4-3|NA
CASSPRTDFRENTEAFF
TGCGCCAGCAGCCCTCGGACAGACTTCAGGGAGAACACTGAAGCTTTCTTT
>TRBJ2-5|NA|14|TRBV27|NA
CASSFYGGGETQYF
TGTGCCAGCAGTTTTTATGGGGGTGGGGAGACCCAGTACTTC
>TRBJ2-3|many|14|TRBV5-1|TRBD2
CASSPGLAGDTQYF
TGTGCCAGCAGCCCGGGACTAGCGGGAGATACGCAGTATTTT
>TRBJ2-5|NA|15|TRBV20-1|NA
CSAYTRGRAKETQYF
TGCAGTGCTTACACAAGAGGCCGGGCCAAAGAGACCCAGTACTTC
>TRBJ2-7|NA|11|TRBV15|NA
CATGTSYEQYF
TGTGCCACCGGGACCTCCTACGAGCAGTACTTC
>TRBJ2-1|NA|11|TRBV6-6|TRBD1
CASSDRDREFF
TGTGCCAGCAGCGACCGGGACAGGGAGTTCTTC
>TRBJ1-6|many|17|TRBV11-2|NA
CASSLVAGGSYNSPLHF
TGTGCCAGCAGCTTAGTGGCCGGGGGCTCTTATAATTCACCCCTCCACTTT
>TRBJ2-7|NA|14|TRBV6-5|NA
CASRPGRLTNEQYF
TGTGCCAGCCGACCGGGACGACTGACAAACGAGCAGTACTTC
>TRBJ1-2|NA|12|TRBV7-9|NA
CASSLGLEGYTF
TGTGCCAGCAGCTTGGGGTTGGAGGGCTACACCTTC
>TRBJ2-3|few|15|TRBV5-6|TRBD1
CASSSGTGVADTQYF
TGTGCCAGCAGCTCCGGGACAGGGGTGGCAGATACGCAGTATTTT
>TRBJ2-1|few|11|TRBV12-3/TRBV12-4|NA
CASSFGLTLFF
TGTGCCAGCAGTTTTGGACTCACACTGTTCTTC
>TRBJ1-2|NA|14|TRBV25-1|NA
CASSDARDNYGYTF
TGTGCCAGCAGTGATGCCAGGGATAACTATGGCTACACCTTC
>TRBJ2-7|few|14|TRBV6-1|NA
CASRFPGRSLGWYF
TGTGCCAGCAGATTCCCGGGACGGAGTTTGGGGTGGTACTTC
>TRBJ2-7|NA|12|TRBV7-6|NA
CASSVTAHEQYF
TGTGCCAGCAGCGTCACCGCCCACGAGCAGTACTTC
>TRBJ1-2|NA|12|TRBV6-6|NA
CASTDPNYGYTF
TGTGCCAGCACGGACCCTAACTATGGCTACACCTTC
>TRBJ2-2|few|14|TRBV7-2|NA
CASSPAEGVGELFF
TGTGCCAGCAGCCCCGCGGAAGGTGTCGGGGAGCTGTTTTTT
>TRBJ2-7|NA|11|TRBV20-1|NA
CSSTEGGEQYF
TGCAGTTCGACTGAGGGTGGCGAGCAGTACTTC
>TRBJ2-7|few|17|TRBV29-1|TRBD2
CSVEEFGLAGGSYEQYF
TGCAGCGTTGAAGAATTCGGACTAGCGGGAGGGTCCTACGAGCAGTACTTC
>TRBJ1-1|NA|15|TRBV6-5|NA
CASSYDLGYLTEAFF
TGTGCCAGCAGTTACGATCTGGGGTATCTCACTGAAGCTTTCTTT